Following are 15 T cell receptor beta chains from one sample sequenced in a study of identical twins. TCRdb fed the 5' RACE reads into MiXCR, producing one record per CDR3 protein. The table lists some 500,000 distinct CDR3 sequences, roughly an eighth of them singletons. The sample also formed part of further work on yellow fever vaccine responses in identical twins.

The material sequenced was CD4+ T cells sorted from blood. The origin of the receptors is a woman younger than 30 in good health.

This clonotype was recorded a few times. The rearrangement joins TRBV10-3 to TRBJ2-3; the D gene is possibly TRBD2 (5 bases). In germline, CDR1 is ENHRY, CDR2 SYGVKD. CDR3 length: 13 amino acids. Trimming cost V 6 bases and J 2 bases, with 9 bases left between them. The CDR3 DNA follows: TGTGCCATCAGGGCGGACTCCACAGATACGCAGTATTTT. Its translation: CAIRADSTDTQYF.

This clonotype has only a few counts. The chain has TRBV20-1 and TRBJ2-7; possible D gene TRBD2, 6 bases. Germline CDR1 is DFQATT and CDR2 is SNEGSKA (reference sequence). V was shortened by 3 bases and J by 3 bases, with 18 bases between the two germline ends. The length of the CDR3 is 15 residues. Written as DNA, the CDR3 is TGCAGTGCTAGGGGGAGGCGACCTAGATTCTACGAGCAGTACTTC. Protein: CSARGRRPRFYEQYF.

Many counts were recorded for this clonotype. This chain connects TRBV7-2 to TRBJ2-3; D remains unclear. Trimming took 6 bases from V and 0 from J, leaving 7 bases between them. This CDR3 has 13 residues. Germline V gene sequence: CDR1 SGHTA, CDR2 FQGNSA. The CDR3 DNA is TGTGCCAGCAGGACAATAAGCACAGATACGCAGTATTTT. It codes for CASRTISTDTQYF.

This clonotype was observed at least ten times. The J gene is TRBJ2-3, the V gene TRBV3-1, with D perhaps given as TRBD1 or TRBD2 (5 bases each). Germline CDR1 LGHDT, CDR2 YNNKEL (reference sequence). CDR3 length: 15 amino acids. Trimming pared 4 bases from V and 0 bases from J, leaving 11 bases between. CDR3 region: CASSPRDRSTDTQYF. DNA for the CDR3: TGTGCCAGCAGCCCCCGGGACCGTAGCACAGATACGCAGTATTTT.

The chain joins TRBV12-3 or TRBV12-4 to TRBJ2-3, with 10 bases lining up with TRBD2. The length of the CDR3 is 14 residues. V dropped 6 bases and J dropped 9; count of bases not matched to a gene: 9. The CDR3 nucleotides are TGTGCCAGCAGGGGGGGACTAGCGCTGGGGACGCAGTATTTT. Protein sequence: CASRGGLALGTQYF.

The rearrangement uses TRBV15 and TRBJ2-1; D unresolved. Germline CDR1 and CDR2: LNHNV and YYDKDF (reference sequence). The length of the CDR3 is 15 residues. V lost 0 bases and J 6 bases, leaving 12 bases between the germline ends. The DNA of the CDR3 is TGTGCCACCAGCAGAGATCTTATCCTTTCCAATGAGCAGTTCTTC. Translated, it gives CATSRDLILSNEQFF.

This chain uses TRBV7-2 with TRBJ2-1; TRBD2 matches 10 bases. CDR1 SGHTA and CDR2 FQGNSA come from the germline V gene. Trimming took 0 bases from V and 13 from J; bases not matched to a gene: 3. CDR3 length: 13 residues. CDR3 protein: CASSLALAGGQFF. CDR3 DNA: TGTGCCAGCAGCTTAGCGTTAGCGGGAGGACAGTTCTTC.

The gene calls are TRBV13 and TRBJ2-3; no reliable D call. The CDR3 extends over 20 amino acids. CDR1 and CDR2 (germline): PRHDT, FYEKMQ (reference sequence). V was trimmed by 6 bases and J by 0 bases, leaving 28 bases between them. The DNA for the CDR3 is TGTGCCAGCAGTCCACGATCAAGGGTCGTGGAAACCTCTAGCACAGATACGCAGTATTTT. This gives the protein CASSPRSRVVETSSTDTQYF.

The CDR3, as DNA: TGTGCCAGCAGCGTAGGTCTGACTAGCGGGAACATTCAGTACTTC. Translated: CASSVGLTSGNIQYF. The chain carries TRBV9 and TRBJ2-4; 10 bases are shared with TRBD2. CDR1 is SGDLS and CDR2 is YYNGEE in the germline V gene. The length of the CDR3 is 15 residues. With 0 bases clipped from V and 7 bases from J, the junction kept 4 bases outside the gene matches.

This clonotype was detected only a few times. This sequence joins TRBV20-1 and TRBJ1-4; 7 nucleotides line up with TRBD1. Trimming removed 2 bases from V and 5 bases from J; junction bases left unmatched: 5. Germline V gene lookup returns CDR1 DFQATT and CDR2 SNEGSKA (reference sequence). The CDR3 length is 14 residues. The CDR3 sequence is CSARLRDSNEKLFF. The CDR3, as DNA: TGCAGTGCTAGACTCCGGGACAGCAATGAAAAACTGTTTTTT.

This clonotype occurred a few times. J is TRBJ2-2 and V is TRBV20-1; 14 bases line up with TRBD2. This CDR3 region has 15 residues. CDR1 and CDR2 (germline): DFQATT, SNEGSKA (reference sequence). V dropped 5 bases and J dropped 6; count of bases not matched to a gene: 5. The CDR3 region has the DNA TGCAGTGCTTATGAGGGACTAGCGGGAGCCGGGGAGCTGTTTTTT. Encoded protein: CSAYEGLAGAGELFF.

In this sample, this clonotype turned up a few times. The chain combines TRBV6-1 with TRBJ2-3; a weak D match, TRBD2 (6 bases). Germline values: CDR1 MNHNS, CDR2 SASEGT. The CDR3 is 13 residues long. Trimming cost V 10 bases and J 3 bases, with 14 bases left between them. The CDR3 DNA reads TGTGCCACCCGGAGGGGTCTGACAGATACGCAGTATTTT. This gives the protein CATRRGLTDTQYF.

This clonotype was recorded many times. In DNA, the CDR3 is TGCAGTGCTAGCGGGACAGTGAACACCGGGGAGCTGTTTTTT. This translates into CSASGTVNTGELFF. This rearrangement joins TRBV20-1 to TRBJ2-2; 7 bases agree with TRBD1. This CDR3 has 14 residues. The germline V gene encodes CDR1 DFQATT and CDR2 SNEGSKA (reference sequence). The trim removed 3 bases at V and 1 base at J, leaving 2 bases unmatched.

In its sample, this clonotype was seen a few times. The chain links TRBV7-2 to TRBJ2-4, with 15 bases fitting TRBD2. This CDR3 comprises 15 residues. Germline V gene sequence: CDR1 SGHTA, CDR2 FQGNSA. V dropped 5 bases and J dropped 7; count of bases not matched to a gene: 3. CDR3 sequence (DNA): TGTGCCAGCAGCCGAGGACTAGCGGGAGGGAACATTCAGTACTTC. Residues: CASSRGLAGGNIQYF. The whole variable domain, remainder taken from reference TRBV7-2 and TRBJ2-4, is GAGVSQSPSNKVTEKGKDVELRCDPISGHTALYWYRQSLGQGLEFLIYFQGNSAPDKSGLPSDRFSAERTGGSVSTLTIQRTQQEDSAVYLCASSRGLAGGNIQYFGAGTRLSVL.

This chain uses TRBV20-1 with TRBJ2-1; 9 positions agree with TRBD2. Germline V CDR1 and CDR2: DFQATT, SNEGSKA (reference sequence). The CDR3 is 17 amino acids. Germline trimming cut 1 base from V and 0 bases from J; bases unmatched to any gene: 7. CDR3 protein: CSARATSGASSYNEQFF. The DNA for the CDR3 is TGCAGTGCTAGAGCGACTAGCGGAGCGAGCTCCTACAATGAGCAGTTCTTC.